The clone carrying this TCR beta chain was seen a few times. The CDR3 consists of 13 residues. Germline V gene data show CDR1 as LGHNT and CDR2 as FRNRAP. The junction had 7 bases not matched to a gene; V was cut back by 6 bases and J by 8 bases. It was with a sample-barcoded 5' primer and a J-beta primer mix that a second PCR of roughly 6 to 12 cycles was run. TCRdb processed the 5' RACE reads anew with MiXCR; each CDR3 protein has one entry. In the table there are around 700,000 distinct CDR3 sequences, around 25% of which are singletons. The data were taken from a study of blood T cells in healthy people across ages. The sample was also linked to a second study, of T cells of mothers and their children.

The rearrangement links TRBV12-5 to TRBJ1-1, with 9 positions matching TRBD1. The sequencing input was blood. This sequence originates from a boy between 10 and 17 years old in good health. The CDR3 region has the DNA TGTGCTAGTGGCTTACAGGGGGCTCCCGAAGCTTTCTTT. Translated: CASGLQGAPEAFF.